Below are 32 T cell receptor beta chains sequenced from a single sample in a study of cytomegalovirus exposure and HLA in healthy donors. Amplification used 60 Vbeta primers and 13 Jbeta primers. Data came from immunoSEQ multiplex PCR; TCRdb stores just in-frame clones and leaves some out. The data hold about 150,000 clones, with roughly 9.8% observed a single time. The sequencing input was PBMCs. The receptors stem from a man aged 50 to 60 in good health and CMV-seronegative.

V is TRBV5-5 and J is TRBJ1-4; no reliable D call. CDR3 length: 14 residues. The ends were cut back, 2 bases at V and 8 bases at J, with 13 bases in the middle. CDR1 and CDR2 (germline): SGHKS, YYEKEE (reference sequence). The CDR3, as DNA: TGTGCCAGCAGCTTTTCCTTACGGGAGGAAAAACTGTTTTTT. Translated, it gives CASSFSLREEKLFF.

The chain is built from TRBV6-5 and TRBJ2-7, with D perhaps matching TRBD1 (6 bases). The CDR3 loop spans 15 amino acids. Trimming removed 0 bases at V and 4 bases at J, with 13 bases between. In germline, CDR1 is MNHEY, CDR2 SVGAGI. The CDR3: CASSYSAGVRYEQYF. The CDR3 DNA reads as TGTGCCAGCAGTTACTCGGCAGGGGTTAGATACGAGCAGTACTTC.

This CDR3 reads CASSESGGQVTIYF. The CDR3 DNA follows: TGTGCCAGCAGTGAATCCGGGGGTCAGGTCACCATATATTTT. The chain uses TRBV6-1 and TRBJ1-3, with D possibly being TRBD1 (5 bases). V was clipped by 2 bases and J by 9 bases, with 14 bases between them. CDR1 is MNHNS and CDR2 is SASEGT in the germline V gene. The CDR3 runs to 14 residues.

The CDR3 nucleotides are TGTGCCAGCAGTTTCAGCGGCACTGAAGCTTTCTTT. Translation: CASSFSGTEAFF. The chain uses TRBV28 and TRBJ1-1; no clear D. Germline V gene data show CDR1 as MDHEN and CDR2 as SYDVKM. The germline V and J ends were trimmed by 3 bases and 4 bases, with 6 bases remaining between them. The length of the CDR3 is 12 residues.

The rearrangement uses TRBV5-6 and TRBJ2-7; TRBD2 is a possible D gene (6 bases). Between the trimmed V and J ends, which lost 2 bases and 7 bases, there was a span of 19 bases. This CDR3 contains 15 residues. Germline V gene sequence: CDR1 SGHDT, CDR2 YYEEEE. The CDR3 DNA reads TGTGCCAGCAGCTTCCCGGGGGTGGACGGACGGGAGCAGTACTTC. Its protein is CASSFPGVDGREQYF.

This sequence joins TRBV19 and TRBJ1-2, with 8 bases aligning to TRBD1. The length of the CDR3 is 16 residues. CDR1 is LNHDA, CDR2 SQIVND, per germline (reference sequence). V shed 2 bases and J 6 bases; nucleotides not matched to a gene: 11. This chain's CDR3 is CASSIPGQEVSHGYTF. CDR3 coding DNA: TGTGCCAGTAGTATACCGGGACAGGAGGTCTCCCATGGCTACACCTTC.

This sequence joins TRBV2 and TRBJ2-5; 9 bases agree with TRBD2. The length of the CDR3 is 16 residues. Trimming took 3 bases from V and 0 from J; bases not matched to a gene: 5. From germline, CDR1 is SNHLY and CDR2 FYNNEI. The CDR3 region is CASSEGAGGNQETQYF. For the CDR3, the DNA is TGTGCCAGCAGTGAGGGGGCGGGGGGGAACCAAGAGACCCAGTACTTC.

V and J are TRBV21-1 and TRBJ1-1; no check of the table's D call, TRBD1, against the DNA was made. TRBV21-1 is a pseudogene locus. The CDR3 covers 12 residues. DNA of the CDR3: TGTGCCAGCAGCAACTACAGAGCTGAAGCTTTCTTT. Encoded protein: CASSNYRAEAFF.

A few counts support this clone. The CDR3 DNA reads as TGTGCCAGCAGTACCCAGGGGCAAGGCAATCAGCCCCAGCATTTT. This translates into CASSTQGQGNQPQHF. The chain combines TRBV6-1 with TRBJ1-5; possible D gene TRBD1, 6 bases. The V end was cut by 5 bases, the J end by 2 bases, with 13 bases between. The CDR3 has 15 amino acids. Germline CDR1 reads MNHNS; CDR2 reads SASEGT.

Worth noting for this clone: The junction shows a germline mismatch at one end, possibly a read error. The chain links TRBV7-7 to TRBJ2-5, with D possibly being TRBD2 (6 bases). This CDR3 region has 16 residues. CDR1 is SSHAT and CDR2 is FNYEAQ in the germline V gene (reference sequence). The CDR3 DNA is TGTGCTAGCAGCTTAGAAAGAATCGGGGGAAGAGAGACCCAGTACTTC. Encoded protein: CASSLERIGGRETQYF.

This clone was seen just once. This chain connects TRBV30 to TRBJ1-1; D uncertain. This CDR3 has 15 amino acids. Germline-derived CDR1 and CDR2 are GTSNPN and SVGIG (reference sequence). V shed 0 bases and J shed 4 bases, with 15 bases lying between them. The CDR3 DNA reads TGTGCCTGGAGTGTACGGGGAATACGGGTCACTGAAGCTTTCTTT. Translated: CAWSVRGIRVTEAFF.

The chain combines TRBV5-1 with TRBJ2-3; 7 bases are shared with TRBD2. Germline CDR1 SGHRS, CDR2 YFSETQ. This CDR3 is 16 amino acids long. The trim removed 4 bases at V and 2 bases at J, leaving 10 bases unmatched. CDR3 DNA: TGCGCCAGCAGCACCCCGGGAGGCTGGGCCACAGATACGCAGTATTTT. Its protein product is CASSTPGGWATDTQYF.

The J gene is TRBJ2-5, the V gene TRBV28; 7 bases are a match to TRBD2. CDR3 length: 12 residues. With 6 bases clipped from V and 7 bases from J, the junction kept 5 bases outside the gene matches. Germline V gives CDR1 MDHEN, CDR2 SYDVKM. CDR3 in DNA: TGTGCCAGCAGAAGCGGGACTTGGACCCAGTACTTC. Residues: CASRSGTWTQYF.

The CDR3, as DNA: TGTGCCTGGAGTTCCGCCCGGAGTCCCTACAATGAGCAGTTCTTC. Translated: CAWSSARSPYNEQFF. The chain employs TRBV30 and TRBJ2-1, with D unclear. CDR1 is GTSNPN, CDR2 SVGIG, per germline (reference sequence). Trimming removed 2 bases from V and 2 bases from J, with 13 bases in between. The CDR3 is 15 amino acids.

The chain's CDR3 is CASSLVVRQAYGYTF. As DNA, the CDR3 is TGTGCCAGCAGCTTAGTAGTACGACAGGCCTATGGCTACACCTTC. J is TRBJ1-2 and V is TRBV7-2; a weak D match, TRBD1 (6 bases). Germline V lookup: CDR1 SGHTA, CDR2 FQGNSA. V was trimmed by 1 base and J by 4 bases, leaving 13 bases between them. This CDR3 is 15 amino acids long.

The CDR3 reads CASSTGLEGLTGELFF. CDR3 bases: TGTGCCAGCAGTACGGGACTAGAGGGACTAACCGGGGAGCTGTTTTTT. The V call is TRBV5-4, the J call TRBJ2-2, with 8 bases that match TRBD2. The CDR3 totals 16 residues. V trimming: 5 bases; J trimming: 5 bases; junction bases outside the gene matches: 11. Germline lookup yields CDR1 SGHNT and CDR2 YYREEE (reference sequence). Together with reference TRBV5-4 and TRBJ2-2, the CDR3 gives the full variable domain: ETGVTQSPTHLIKTRGQQVTLRCSSQSGHNTVSWYQQALGQGPQFIFQYYREEENGRGNFPPRFSGLQFPNYSSELNVNALELDDSALYLCASSTGLEGLTGELFFGEGSRLTVL.

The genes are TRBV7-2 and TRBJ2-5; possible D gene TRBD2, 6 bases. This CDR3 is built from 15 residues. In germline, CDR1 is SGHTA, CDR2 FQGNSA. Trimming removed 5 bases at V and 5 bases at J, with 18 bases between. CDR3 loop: CASSRGTATRETQYF. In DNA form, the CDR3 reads TGTGCCAGCAGCCGGGGGACTGCCACCCGGGAGACCCAGTACTTC.

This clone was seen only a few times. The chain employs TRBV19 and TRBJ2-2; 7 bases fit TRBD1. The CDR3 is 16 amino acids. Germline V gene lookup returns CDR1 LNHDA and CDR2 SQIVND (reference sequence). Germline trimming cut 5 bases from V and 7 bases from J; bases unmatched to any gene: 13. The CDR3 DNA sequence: TGTGCCAGTAGTGCCACCTTCTTAGGGGGCGACGGGGAGCTGTTTTTT. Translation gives CASSATFLGGDGELFF.

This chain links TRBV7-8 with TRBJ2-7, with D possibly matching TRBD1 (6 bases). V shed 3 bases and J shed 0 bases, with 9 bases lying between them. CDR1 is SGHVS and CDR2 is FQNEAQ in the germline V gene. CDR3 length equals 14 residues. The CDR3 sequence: CASSLRGGSYEQYF. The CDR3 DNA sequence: TGTGCCAGCAGCTTGAGAGGGGGCTCCTACGAGCAGTACTTC.

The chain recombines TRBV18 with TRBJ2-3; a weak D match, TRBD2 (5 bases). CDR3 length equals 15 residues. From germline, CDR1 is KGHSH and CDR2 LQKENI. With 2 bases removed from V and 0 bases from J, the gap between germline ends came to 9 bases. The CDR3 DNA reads TGTGCCAGCTCACCAAACACGGGGAGCACAGATACGCAGTATTTT. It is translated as CASSPNTGSTDTQYF.

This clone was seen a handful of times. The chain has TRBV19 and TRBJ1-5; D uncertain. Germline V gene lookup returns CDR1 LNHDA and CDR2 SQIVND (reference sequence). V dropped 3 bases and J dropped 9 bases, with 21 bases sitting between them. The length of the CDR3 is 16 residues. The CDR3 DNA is TGTGCCAGTAGTATTGGGTTCGCGGGCCCCGTCGGGCCCCAGCATTTT. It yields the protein CASSIGFAGPVGPQHF. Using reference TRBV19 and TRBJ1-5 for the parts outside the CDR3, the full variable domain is DGGITQSPKYLFRKEGQNVTLSCEQNLNHDAMYWYRQDPGQGLRLIYYSQIVNDFQKGDIAEGYSVSREKKESFPLTVTSAQKNPTAFYLCASSIGFAGPVGPQHFGDGTRLSIL.

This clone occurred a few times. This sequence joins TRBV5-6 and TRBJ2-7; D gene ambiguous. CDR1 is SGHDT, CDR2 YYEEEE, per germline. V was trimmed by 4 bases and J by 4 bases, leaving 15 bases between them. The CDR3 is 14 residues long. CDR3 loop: CASSRRRGTYEQYF. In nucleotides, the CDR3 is TGTGCCAGCAGCCGCAGACGAGGCACTTACGAGCAGTACTTC.

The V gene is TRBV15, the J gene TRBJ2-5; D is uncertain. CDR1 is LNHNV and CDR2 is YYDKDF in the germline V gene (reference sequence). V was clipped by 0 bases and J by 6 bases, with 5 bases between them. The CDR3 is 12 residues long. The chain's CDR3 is CATSRDQKTQYF. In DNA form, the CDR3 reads TGTGCCACCAGCAGAGATCAAAAGACCCAGTACTTC.

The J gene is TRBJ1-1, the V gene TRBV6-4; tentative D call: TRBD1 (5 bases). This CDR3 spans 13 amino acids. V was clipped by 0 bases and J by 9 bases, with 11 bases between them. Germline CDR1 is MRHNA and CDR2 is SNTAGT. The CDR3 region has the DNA TGTGCCAGCAGTGACTCGAGGTCAGGGAAAGCTTTCTTT. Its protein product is CASSDSRSGKAFF.

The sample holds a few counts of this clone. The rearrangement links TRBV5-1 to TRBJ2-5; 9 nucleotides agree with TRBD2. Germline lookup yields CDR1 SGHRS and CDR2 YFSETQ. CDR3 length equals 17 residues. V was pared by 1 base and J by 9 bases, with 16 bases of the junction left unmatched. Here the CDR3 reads CASSLSSGSGGSRAQYF. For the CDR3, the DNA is TGCGCCAGCAGCTTGTCCTCTGGGAGCGGGGGGTCGAGGGCCCAGTACTTC.

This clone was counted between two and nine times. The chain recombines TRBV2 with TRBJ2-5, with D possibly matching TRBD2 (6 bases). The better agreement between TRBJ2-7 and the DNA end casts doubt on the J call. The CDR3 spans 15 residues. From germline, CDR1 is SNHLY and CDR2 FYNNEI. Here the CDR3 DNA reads TGTGCCAGCAGTGAAAGGTCAGGCGGGAACTACGAGCAGTACTTC. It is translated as CASSERSGGNYEQYF.

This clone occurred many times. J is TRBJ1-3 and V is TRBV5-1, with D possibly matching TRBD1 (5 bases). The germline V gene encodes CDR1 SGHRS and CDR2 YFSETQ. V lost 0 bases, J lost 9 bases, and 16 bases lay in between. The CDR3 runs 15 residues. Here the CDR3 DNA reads TGCGCCAGCAGCTTGGAAGCCACGATGGGGGGCACCATATATTTT. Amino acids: CASSLEATMGGTIYF.

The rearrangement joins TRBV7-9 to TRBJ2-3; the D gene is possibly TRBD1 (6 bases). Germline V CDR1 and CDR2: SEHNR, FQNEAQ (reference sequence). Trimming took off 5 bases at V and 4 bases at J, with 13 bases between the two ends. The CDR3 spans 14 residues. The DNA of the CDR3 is TGTGCCAGCAGCGCACCTAGGGGGTCAGATACGCAGTATTTT. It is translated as CASSAPRGSDTQYF.

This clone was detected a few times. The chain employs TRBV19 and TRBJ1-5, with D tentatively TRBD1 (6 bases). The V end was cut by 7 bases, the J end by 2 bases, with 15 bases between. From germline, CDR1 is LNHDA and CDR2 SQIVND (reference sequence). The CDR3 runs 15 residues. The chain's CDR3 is CASNTRGTGNQPQHF. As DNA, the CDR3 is TGTGCCAGTAACACCAGGGGTACGGGCAATCAGCCCCAGCATTTT.

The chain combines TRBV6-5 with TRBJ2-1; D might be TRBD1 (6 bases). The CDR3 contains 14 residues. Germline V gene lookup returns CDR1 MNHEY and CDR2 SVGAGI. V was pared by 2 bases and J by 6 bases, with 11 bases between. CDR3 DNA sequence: TGTGCCAGCAGTTACACGCAGGGGCCCAATGAGCAGTTCTTC. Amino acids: CASSYTQGPNEQFF.

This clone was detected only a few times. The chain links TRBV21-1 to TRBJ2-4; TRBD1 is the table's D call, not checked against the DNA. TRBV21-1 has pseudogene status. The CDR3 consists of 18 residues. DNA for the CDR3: TGTGCCAGCAGCAAAGCCCGGTGGCGGACACTAGCCAAAAACATTCAGTACTTC. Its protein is CASSKARWRTLAKNIQYF.

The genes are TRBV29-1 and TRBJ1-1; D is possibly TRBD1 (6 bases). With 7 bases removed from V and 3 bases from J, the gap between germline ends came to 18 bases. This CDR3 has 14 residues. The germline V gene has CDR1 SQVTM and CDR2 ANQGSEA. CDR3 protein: CSARGGRGDTEAFF. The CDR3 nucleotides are TGCAGCGCCCGGGGGGGCCGGGGGGACACTGAAGCTTTCTTT.